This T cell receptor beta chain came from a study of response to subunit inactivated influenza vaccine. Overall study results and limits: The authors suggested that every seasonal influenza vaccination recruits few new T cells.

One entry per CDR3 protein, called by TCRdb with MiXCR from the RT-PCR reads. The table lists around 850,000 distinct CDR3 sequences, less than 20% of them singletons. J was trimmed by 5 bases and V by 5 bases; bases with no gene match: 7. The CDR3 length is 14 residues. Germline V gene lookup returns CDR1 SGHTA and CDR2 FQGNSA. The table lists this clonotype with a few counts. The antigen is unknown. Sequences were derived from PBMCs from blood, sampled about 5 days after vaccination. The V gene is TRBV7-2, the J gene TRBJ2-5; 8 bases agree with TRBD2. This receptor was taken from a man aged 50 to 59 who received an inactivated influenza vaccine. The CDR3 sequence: CASSAPPGGETQYF. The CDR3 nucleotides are TGTGCCAGCAGCGCCCCCCCGGGGGGGGAGACCCAGTACTTC.